A single sample gave rise to the 31 T cell receptor beta chains below, sequenced in a study of control samples from healthy donors and cancer patients. Measured with immunoSEQ multiplex PCR; TCRdb has only the in-frame clones, and not every one. This table holds under 20,000 clones, 84% found once. Sequenced material: PBMCs. These receptors came from a woman aged 65 to 85 with lung cancer.

V usage is TRBV30 and J usage is TRBJ2-2, with D unresolved. Germline CDR1 and CDR2: GTSNPN and SVGIG (reference sequence). V was pared by 4 bases and J by 0 bases, with 6 bases between. CDR3 length: 13 amino acids. The CDR3 nucleotides are TGTGCCTGGAAAAGTCCGAACACCGGGGAGCTGTTTTTT. It is translated as CAWKSPNTGELFF.

The V call is TRBV6-2 or TRBV6-3, the J call TRBJ2-7; D perhaps matches TRBD2 (6 bases). Germline V gene lookup returns CDR1 MNHEY and CDR2 SVGEGT. The CDR3 covers 13 residues. The V end lost 7 bases, the J end lost 4 bases, and 14 bases lay between the germline ends. The chain's CDR3 is CASTPSGSYEQYF. The CDR3 DNA is TGTGCCAGCACCCCAAGCGGGTCTTACGAGCAGTACTTC.

The J gene is TRBJ1-2, the V gene TRBV27, with 7 bases that match TRBD1. Germline lookup yields CDR1 MNHEY and CDR2 SMNVEV (reference sequence). The CDR3 runs to 14 residues. J lost 4 bases, V lost 3 bases, and 5 bases had no gene match. DNA of the CDR3: TGTGCCAGCAGTTTTATCGGGACAGCCTATGGCTACACCTTC. Protein: CASSFIGTAYGYTF.

The genes are TRBV6-1 and TRBJ2-3, with 10 bases matching TRBD1. J gave up 5 bases and V 1 base, and 3 bases lay outside the gene matches. The CDR3 covers 15 residues. Looked up from germline, CDR1 is MNHNS and CDR2 is SASEGT. The CDR3 region has the DNA TGTGCCAGCAGTGAAGTAAGGACAGGGGGAGATACGCAGTATTTT. Translated, it gives CASSEVRTGGDTQYF.

The chain carries TRBV28 and TRBJ1-2, with 7 positions matching TRBD1. Unmatched junction bases numbered 8, after V lost 6 bases and J lost 4 bases. Germline loops: CDR1 MDHEN, CDR2 SYDVKM. This CDR3 comprises 14 residues. CDR3 region: CASRAGTASYGYTF. In nucleotides, the CDR3 is TGTGCCAGCAGGGCCGGGACAGCCTCCTATGGCTACACCTTC.

J is TRBJ1-2 and V is TRBV3-1 (or the pseudogene TRBV3-2); possibly TRBD1 for D (6 bases). Deletions cut 0 bases from V and 3 bases from J, with 20 bases between. Germline V CDR1 and CDR2: LGHDT, YNNKEL (reference sequence). The CDR3 covers 18 residues. The CDR3 protein is CASSQDNTGLTYDYGYTF. The CDR3 DNA reads TGTGCCAGCAGCCAAGATAATACAGGGTTAACTTACGACTATGGCTACACCTTC.

The chain uses TRBV25-1 and TRBJ2-1; 10 bases line up with TRBD2. The CDR3 runs to 15 residues. From germline, CDR1 is MGHDK and CDR2 SYGVNS. V was clipped by 2 bases and J by 12 bases; unmatched bases: 10. The CDR3 sequence: CASSETSGIRMRQFF. The CDR3 DNA reads as TGTGCCAGCAGTGAAACTAGCGGGATTCGAATGAGGCAGTTCTTC.

This chain connects TRBV18 to TRBJ2-4, with 8 bases identical to TRBD2. The CDR3 consists of 14 residues. CDR1 and CDR2 from the germline V gene are KGHSH and LQKENI. Trimming at V came to 8 bases and at J to 8 bases, leaving 11 bases not matched to a gene. The CDR3 coding sequence is TGTGCCAGCAAGTCTGGACTAGCATACGACATTCAGTACTTC. Its protein is CASKSGLAYDIQYF.

This sequence joins TRBV10-2 and TRBJ2-1; no clear D gene. CDR3 size: 12 residues. Trimming took off 4 bases at V and 8 bases at J, with 9 bases between the two ends. Germline CDR1 and CDR2: WSHSY and SAAADI. CDR3 sequence: CASSGLVDEQFF. In DNA, the CDR3 is TGCGCCAGCAGTGGACTGGTCGATGAGCAGTTCTTC.

V and J are TRBV7-2 and TRBJ1-5; the D gene is possibly TRBD1 (5 bases). CDR3 size: 17 residues. CDR1 and CDR2 from the germline V gene are SGHTA and FQGNSA. Trimming stripped 2 bases from V and 0 bases from J, with 14 bases between. The CDR3 here is CASSLLNSGNSNQPQHF. As DNA, the CDR3 is TGTGCCAGCAGCTTATTAAATTCAGGGAATAGCAATCAGCCCCAGCATTTT.

The J gene is TRBJ1-1, the V gene TRBV6-6, with D tentatively TRBD1 (6 bases). The germline gives CDR1 MNHNY, CDR2 SVGAGI (reference sequence). Trimming took 5 bases from V and 11 from J, leaving 15 bases between them. This CDR3 is 12 amino acids long. This chain's CDR3 is CASSMTGEEAFF. CDR3 sequence (DNA): TGTGCCAGCAGTATGACAGGTGAAGAGGCTTTCTTT.

The chain has TRBV7-2 and TRBJ2-3; the D is unclear. The CDR3 is made up of 15 amino acids. Trimming removed 5 bases from V and 6 bases from J, with 18 bases in between. CDR1 is SGHTA and CDR2 is FQGNSA in the germline V gene. The CDR3 coding sequence is TGTGCCAGCAGCCCCGTGCACTTGTCGTCGGATACGCAGTATTTT. Translated, it gives CASSPVHLSSDTQYF.

V and J are TRBV15 and TRBJ1-3; 7 nucleotides match TRBD1. With 0 bases clipped from V and 2 bases from J, the junction kept 7 bases outside the gene matches. Germline-derived CDR1 and CDR2 are LNHNV and YYDKDF (reference sequence). The CDR3 runs to 17 residues. The CDR3 loop is CATSRDLQGLPGNTIYF. Written as DNA, the CDR3 is TGTGCCACCAGCAGAGATTTACAGGGGCTTCCTGGAAACACCATATATTTT.

This clone was detected a few times. The chain is built from TRBV7-6 and TRBJ1-2; no clear D. This CDR3 is 15 amino acids long. V lost 5 bases to trimming and J lost 8 bases, with 21 bases between them. In germline, CDR1 is SGHVS, CDR2 FNYEAQ. CDR3 nucleotides: TGTGCCAGCAGCCCATCCTCCGTACGGTTTGGCGGCTACACCTTC. This encodes CASSPSSVRFGGYTF.

The chain is built from TRBV11-3 and TRBJ2-5; TRBD2 matches 8 bases. CDR1 is SGHNT, CDR2 YENEEA, per germline. CDR3 length equals 18 residues. Unmatched junction bases numbered 18, after V lost 5 bases and J lost 4 bases. In DNA form, the CDR3 reads TGTGCCAGCAGCGATACGGGTAGCGGGAAAAGAGCCCGAGAGACCCAGTACTTC. Protein: CASSDTGSGKRARETQYF.

The chain couples TRBV30 to TRBJ1-1; 7 bases are shared with TRBD1. After removal of 7 bases from V and 4 bases from J, the junction contained 3 bases not matched to a gene. The CDR3 is 11 residues long. Per germline, CDR1 GTSNPN and CDR2 SVGIG (reference sequence). The CDR3 spells CASGQATEAFF. The CDR3 bases are TGTGCCTCCGGACAGGCCACTGAAGCTTTCTTT. Filled out from reference TRBV30 and TRBJ1-1, the complete variable domain reads SQTIHQWPATLVQPVGSPLSLECTVEGTSNPNLYWYRQAAGRGLQLLFYSVGIGQISSEVPQNLSASRPQDRQFILSSKKLLLSDSGFYLCASGQATEAFFGQGTRLTVV.

The chain uses TRBV5-1 and TRBJ1-1; D gene uncertain. Germline V gives CDR1 SGHRS, CDR2 YFSETQ. V was cut by 0 bases and J by 0 bases, with 12 bases left in between. The CDR3 loop spans 16 amino acids. In DNA form, the CDR3 reads TGCGCCAGCAGCTTGGCGACGGGCCAAATGAACACTGAAGCTTTCTTT. Translation: CASSLATGQMNTEAFF.

The J gene is TRBJ2-3, the V gene TRBV6-2 or TRBV6-3, with D possibly being TRBD1 or TRBD2 (5 bases each). This CDR3 is built from 13 residues. V was cut by 5 bases and J by 6 bases, with 12 bases left in between. Per the germline V gene, CDR1 is MNHEY and CDR2 is SVGEGT. The CDR3 DNA reads as TGTGCCAGCAGTCGGTCCTGGGGGGATACGCAGTATTTT. It yields the protein CASSRSWGDTQYF.

The chain recombines TRBV3-1 (or the pseudogene TRBV3-2) with TRBJ1-6; perhaps TRBD1 as D (6 bases). V lost 5 bases and J lost 5, with 10 bases in between. The CDR3 extends over 14 amino acids. Germline CDR1 LGHDT, CDR2 YNNKEL (reference sequence). For the CDR3, the DNA is TGTGCCAGCAGCAGACGACAGGATAATTCACCCCTCCACTTT. This encodes CASSRRQDNSPLHF.

CDR3 in amino acids: CASSLGQPTHYTF. Here the CDR3 DNA reads TGTGCCAGCTCACTCGGACAACCAACCCACTACACCTTC. The chain employs TRBV18 and TRBJ1-2, with a weak D call TRBD1 (5 bases). CDR1 is KGHSH, CDR2 LQKENI, per germline. The V and J ends lost 4 bases and 10 bases respectively, with 16 bases between them. The CDR3 is 13 residues long.

V and J are TRBV28 and TRBJ2-5, with 8 bases fitting TRBD1. There are 15 residues in the CDR3. Looked up from germline, CDR1 is MDHEN and CDR2 is SYDVKM. With 6 bases clipped from V and 9 bases from J, the junction kept 15 bases outside the gene matches. The CDR3 nucleotides are TGTGCCAGCAGCCCGCAGGGGGCACGAAGACGCGCCCAGTACTTC. Translation gives CASSPQGARRRAQYF. The full variable domain, rest sourced from reference TRBV28 and TRBJ2-5, is DVKVTQSSRYLVKRTGEKVFLECVQDMDHENMFWYRQDPGLGLRLIYFSYDVKMKEKGDIPEGYSVSREKKERFSLILESASTNQTSMYLCASSPQGARRRAQYFGPGTRLLVL.

This chain links TRBV5-1 with TRBJ2-7; 11 nucleotides agree with TRBD2. This CDR3 contains 15 residues. With 4 bases clipped from V and 6 bases from J, the junction kept 9 bases outside the gene matches. Germline loops: CDR1 SGHRS, CDR2 YFSETQ. Here the CDR3 DNA reads TGCGCCAGCAGCCTGGAACTAGCGGGAGTAGGCGAGCAGTACTTC. Amino acids: CASSLELAGVGEQYF.

This chain uses TRBV7-9 with TRBJ1-4, with a tentative D call TRBD1 (5 bases). V gave up 2 bases and J gave up 5 bases, with 21 bases separating them. This CDR3 comprises 18 residues. CDR1 and CDR2 (germline): SEHNR, FQNEAQ (reference sequence). The CDR3 region has the DNA TGTGCCAGCAGCTTACACCGGGGGGGAAGGAGCTCGAATGAAAAACTGTTTTTT. This sequence encodes CASSLHRGGRSSNEKLFF. Full variable domain (remainder filled in from reference TRBV7-9 and TRBJ1-4): DTGVSQNPRHKITKRGQNVTFRCDPISEHNRLYWYRQTLGQGPEFLTYFQNEAQLEKSRLLSDRFSAERPKGSFSTLEIQRTEQGDSAMYLCASSLHRGGRSSNEKLFFGSGTQLSVL.

The chain combines TRBV6-2 or TRBV6-3 with TRBJ2-1; D call uncertain. V shed 2 bases and J shed 5 bases, with 10 bases lying between them. This CDR3 has 14 residues. The germline V gene encodes CDR1 MNHEY and CDR2 SVGEGT. The chain's CDR3 is CASSYKERDNEQFF. CDR3 DNA sequence: TGTGCCAGCAGTTACAAGGAGAGAGACAATGAGCAGTTCTTC.

CDR3 region: CSVTGGADTEAFF. DNA of the CDR3: TGCAGCGTTACAGGTGGAGCGGACACTGAAGCTTTCTTT. The chain links TRBV29-1 to TRBJ1-1, with D perhaps TRBD1 (5 bases). The CDR3 runs 13 residues. The V gene's germline CDR1 is SQVTM and CDR2 ANQGSEA. V dropped 5 bases and J dropped 3 bases, with 13 bases sitting between them.

The rearrangement joins TRBV27 to TRBJ2-7, with TRBD1 matching over 11 bases. Germline assignment: CDR1 MNHEY and CDR2 SMNVEV (reference sequence). With V trimmed by 8 bases and J by 7 bases, 10 bases remained unmatched. The CDR3 covers 14 residues. CDR3 protein: CASRGGQGAREQYF. The CDR3 DNA sequence: TGTGCCAGCCGGGGCGGACAGGGGGCGCGGGAGCAGTACTTC.

The chain links TRBV15 to TRBJ1-1; D is uncertain. This CDR3 is built from 15 residues. Germline values: CDR1 LNHNV, CDR2 YYDKDF (reference sequence). V dropped 5 bases and J dropped 0 bases, with 13 bases sitting between them. The CDR3 nucleotides are TGTGCCACCAGCCCCCCTAAAGGCATGAACACTGAAGCTTTCTTT. It specifies CATSPPKGMNTEAFF.

The J gene is TRBJ2-7, the V gene TRBV6-5; 7 nucleotides match TRBD1. Germline values: CDR1 MNHEY, CDR2 SVGAGI. CDR3 size: 15 residues. V lost 4 bases and J lost 2; bases outside the gene matches: 8. The CDR3 DNA reads as TGTGCCAGCAGTTCCCCGACAGGGAACGCCTACGAGCAGTACTTC. It specifies CASSSPTGNAYEQYF.

The V call is TRBV6-1, the J call TRBJ2-1, with 7 positions matching TRBD2. The CDR3 extends over 13 amino acids. V lost 3 bases and J lost 8; bases outside the gene matches: 4. Germline CDR1 and CDR2: MNHNS and SASEGT. CDR3: CASSEAGADEQFF. DNA of the CDR3: TGTGCCAGCAGTGAGGCGGGAGCCGATGAGCAGTTCTTC.

This clone has more than one count but fewer than ten. V and J are TRBV3-1 (or the pseudogene TRBV3-2) and TRBJ1-1; D not resolved. Germline-derived CDR1 and CDR2 are LGHDT and YNNKEL (reference sequence). CDR3 size: 14 residues. Deletions cut 3 bases from V and 1 base from J, with 9 bases between. CDR3 loop: CASSHRPRNTEAFF. The CDR3 DNA follows: TGTGCCAGCAGCCACAGACCGAGGAACACTGAAGCTTTCTTT.

In DNA form, the CDR3 reads TGCGCCAGCAGCACAGGACAGGACGGAAGGGTCTCTGGAAACACCATATATTTT. Residues: CASSTGQDGRVSGNTIYF. The chain employs TRBV5-1 and TRBJ1-3; 7 positions agree with TRBD1. The CDR3 is 18 amino acids. Trimming at V came to 4 bases and at J to 0 bases, leaving 13 bases not matched to a gene. Germline loops: CDR1 SGHRS, CDR2 YFSETQ.